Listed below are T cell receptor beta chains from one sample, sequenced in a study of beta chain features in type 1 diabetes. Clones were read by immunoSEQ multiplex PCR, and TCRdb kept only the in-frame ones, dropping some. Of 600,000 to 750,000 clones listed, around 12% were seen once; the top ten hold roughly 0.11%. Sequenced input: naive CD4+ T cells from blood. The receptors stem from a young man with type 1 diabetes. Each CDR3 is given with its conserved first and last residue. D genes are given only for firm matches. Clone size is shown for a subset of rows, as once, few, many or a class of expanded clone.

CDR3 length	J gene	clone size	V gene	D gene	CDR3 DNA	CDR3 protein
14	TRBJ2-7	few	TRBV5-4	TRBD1	TGTGCCAGCAGCAAGCTACAGGGGGCGCGGGAGCAGTACTTC	CASSKLQGAREQYF
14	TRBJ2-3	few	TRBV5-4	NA	TGTGCCAGCAGCTTGGAATCCGCCAGGAGTACGCAGTATTTT	CASSLESARSTQYF
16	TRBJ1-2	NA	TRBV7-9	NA	TGTGCCAGCAGTCCGACCGGGGGCCCATCTAACTATGGCTACACCTTC	CASSPTGGPSNYGYTF
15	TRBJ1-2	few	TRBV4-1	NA	TGCGCCAGCAGCCAACCGGGAGGCCGGTCCTATGGCTACACCTTC	CASSQPGGRSYGYTF
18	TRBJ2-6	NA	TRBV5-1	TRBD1	TGCGCCAGCAGCCCCCCGGACAGGGCAAGCTCTGGGGCCAACGTCCTGACTTTC	CASSPPDRASSGANVLTF
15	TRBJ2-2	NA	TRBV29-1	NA	TGCAGCGTTGATCTTCAGGGGCGCGACACCGGGGAGCTGTTTTTT	CSVDLQGRDTGELFF
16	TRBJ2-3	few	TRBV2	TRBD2	TGTGCCAGCAGTGACGTCGGACTAGCGGACACAGATACGCAGTATTTT	CASSDVGLADTDTQYF
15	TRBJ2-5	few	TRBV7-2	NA	TGTGCCAGCAGGACCTGGACGGCCCGAGGAGAGACCCAGTACTTC	CASRTWTARGETQYF
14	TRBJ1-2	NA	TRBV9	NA	TGTGCCAGCAGCGTAGGTCCGGAGGGCTATGGCTACACCTTC	CASSVGPEGYGYTF
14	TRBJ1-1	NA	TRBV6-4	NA	TGTGCCAGCAGTATAACAGCTTCGGACACTGAAGCTTTCTTT	CASSITASDTEAFF
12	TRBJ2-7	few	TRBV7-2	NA	TGTGCCAGCAGCGTCCCAGGTTACGAGCAGTACTTC	CASSVPGYEQYF
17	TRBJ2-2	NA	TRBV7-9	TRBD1	TGTGCCAGCAACCATAGGACAGGGCGATTGAACACCGGGGAGCTGTTTTTT	CASNHRTGRLNTGELFF
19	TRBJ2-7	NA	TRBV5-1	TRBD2	TGCGCCAGCAGCTTGATCAGCATGTCACTGGGACTAGCAGGCTACGAGCAGTACTTC	CASSLISMSLGLAGYEQYF
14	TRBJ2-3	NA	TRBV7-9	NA	TGTGCCAGCAGGCCCGATGAACGCACAGATACGCAGTATTTT	CASRPDERTDTQYF
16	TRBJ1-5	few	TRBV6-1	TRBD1	TGTGCCAGCAGTGAACTAGTGAGACAGGGAGGACAGCCCCAGCATTTT	CASSELVRQGGQPQHF
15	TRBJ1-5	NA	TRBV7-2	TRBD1	TGTGCCAGGAACGGGGGACAGAGTAGCGATCAGCCCCAGCATTTT	CARNGGQSSDQPQHF
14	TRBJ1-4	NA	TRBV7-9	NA	TGTGCCAGCAGCTTAGGGGGACCTAATGAAAAACTGTTTTTT	CASSLGGPNEKLFF
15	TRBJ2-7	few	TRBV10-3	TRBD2	TGTGCCATCAGTGAGACCCTAGCGGTCTCCTACGAGCAGTACTTC	CAISETLAVSYEQYF
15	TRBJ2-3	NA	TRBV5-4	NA	TGTGCCAGCAGCACGGACAGAATCAGCACAGATACGCAGTATTTT	CASSTDRISTDTQYF
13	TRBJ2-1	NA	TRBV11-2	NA	TGTGCCAGCAGCTTAGTACTTGACAATGAGCAGTTCTTC	CASSLVLDNEQFF
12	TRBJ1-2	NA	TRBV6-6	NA	TGTGCCAGCAGTTACTCGCGCTATGGCTACACCTTC	CASSYSRYGYTF
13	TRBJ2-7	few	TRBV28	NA	TGTGCCAGCTCCGGGCCGACCTCCTACGAGCAGTACTTC	CASSGPTSYEQYF
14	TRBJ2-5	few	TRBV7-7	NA	TGTGCTAGCAGCCCTTTGGTCTACCAGGAGACCCAGTACTTC	CASSPLVYQETQYF
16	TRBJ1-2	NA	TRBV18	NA	TGTGCCAGCTCAACTGGGCGACAAGAAGCTAACTATGGCTACACCTTC	CASSTGRQEANYGYTF
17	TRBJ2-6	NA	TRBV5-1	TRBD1	TGCGCCAGCAGCTTGGGACAGGGGGCGTCTGGGGCCAACGTCCTGACTTTC	CASSLGQGASGANVLTF
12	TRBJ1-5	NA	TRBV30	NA	TGTGCCTGGAGTGTACGCCACCAGCCCCAGCATTTT	CAWSVRHQPQHF
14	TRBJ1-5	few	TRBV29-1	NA	TGCAGCGTTGGGGGACTCAATAGCAATCAGCCCCAGCATTTT	CSVGGLNSNQPQHF